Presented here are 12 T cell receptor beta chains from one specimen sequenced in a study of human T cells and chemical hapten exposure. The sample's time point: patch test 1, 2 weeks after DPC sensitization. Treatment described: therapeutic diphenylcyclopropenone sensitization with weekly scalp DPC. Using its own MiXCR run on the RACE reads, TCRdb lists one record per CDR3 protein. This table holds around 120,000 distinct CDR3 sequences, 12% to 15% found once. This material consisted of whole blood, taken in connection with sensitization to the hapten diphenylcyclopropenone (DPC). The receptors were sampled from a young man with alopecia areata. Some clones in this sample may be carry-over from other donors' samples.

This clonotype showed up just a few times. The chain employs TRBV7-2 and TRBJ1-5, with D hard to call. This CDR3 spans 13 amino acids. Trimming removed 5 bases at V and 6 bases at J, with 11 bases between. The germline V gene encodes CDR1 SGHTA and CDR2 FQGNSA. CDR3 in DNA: TGTGCCAGCAGCCCAGCTGCAGGTCAGCCCCAGCATTTT. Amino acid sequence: CASSPAAGQPQHF.

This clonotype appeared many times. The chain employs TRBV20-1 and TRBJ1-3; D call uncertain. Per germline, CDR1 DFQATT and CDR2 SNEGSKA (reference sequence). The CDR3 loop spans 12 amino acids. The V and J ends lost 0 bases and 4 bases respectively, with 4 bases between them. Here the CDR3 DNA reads TGCAGTGCTAGAGATCAGGGAAACACCATATATTTT. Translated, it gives CSARDQGNTIYF.

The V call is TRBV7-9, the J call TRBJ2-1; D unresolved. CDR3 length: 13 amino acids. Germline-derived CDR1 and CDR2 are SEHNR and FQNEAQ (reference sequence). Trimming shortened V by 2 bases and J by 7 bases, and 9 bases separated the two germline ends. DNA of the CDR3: TGTGCCAGCAGCTTACCTTGCCAGAATGAGCAGTTCTTC. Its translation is CASSLPCQNEQFF.

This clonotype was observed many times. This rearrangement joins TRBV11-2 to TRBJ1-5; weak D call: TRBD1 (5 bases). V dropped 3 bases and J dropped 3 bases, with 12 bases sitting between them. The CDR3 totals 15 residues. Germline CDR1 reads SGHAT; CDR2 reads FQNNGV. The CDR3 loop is CASSFDGTDNQPQHF. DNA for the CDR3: TGTGCCAGCAGCTTCGACGGGACTGACAATCAGCCCCAGCATTTT.

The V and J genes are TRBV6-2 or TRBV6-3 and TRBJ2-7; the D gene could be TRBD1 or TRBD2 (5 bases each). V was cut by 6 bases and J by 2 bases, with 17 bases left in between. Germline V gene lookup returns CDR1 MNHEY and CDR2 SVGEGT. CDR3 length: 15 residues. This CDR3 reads CASSLTGTEAYEQYF. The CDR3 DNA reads TGTGCCAGCAGCCTTACCGGGACCGAGGCCTACGAGCAGTACTTC.

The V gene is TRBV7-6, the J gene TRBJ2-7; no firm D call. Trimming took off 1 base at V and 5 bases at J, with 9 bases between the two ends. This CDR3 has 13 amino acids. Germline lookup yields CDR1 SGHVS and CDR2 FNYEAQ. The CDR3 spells CASSLDSNNEQYF. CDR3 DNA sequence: TGTGCCAGCAGCTTAGACAGTAACAACGAGCAGTACTTC.

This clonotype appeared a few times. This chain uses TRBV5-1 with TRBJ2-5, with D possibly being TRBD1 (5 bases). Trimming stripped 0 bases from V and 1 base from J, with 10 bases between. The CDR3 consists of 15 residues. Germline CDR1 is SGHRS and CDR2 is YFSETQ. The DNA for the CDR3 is TGCGCCAGCAGCTTGGGAGACAGTGCCCAAGAGACCCAGTACTTC. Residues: CASSLGDSAQETQYF.

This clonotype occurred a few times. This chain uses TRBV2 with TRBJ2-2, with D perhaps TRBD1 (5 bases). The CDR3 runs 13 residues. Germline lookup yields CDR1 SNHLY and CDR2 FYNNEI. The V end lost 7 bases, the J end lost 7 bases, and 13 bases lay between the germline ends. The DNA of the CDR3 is TGTGCCAGCATAGGGGAAAGGAACGGGGAGCTGTTTTTT. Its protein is CASIGERNGELFF.

Here the CDR3 reads CASTQAGNQPQHF. The DNA of the CDR3 is TGTGCCAGTACCCAAGCGGGAAATCAGCCCCAGCATTTT. This chain joins TRBV19 and TRBJ1-5, with no clear D. The CDR3 has 13 residues. CDR1 and CDR2 (germline): LNHDA, SQIVND (reference sequence). Trimming pared 7 bases from V and 4 bases from J, leaving 11 bases between. Variable domain in full (rest from reference TRBV19 and TRBJ1-5): DGGITQSPKYLFRKEGQNVTLSCEQNLNHDAMYWYRQDPGQGLRLIYYSQIVNDFQKGDIAEGYSVSREKKESFPLTVTSAQKNPTAFYLCASTQAGNQPQHFGDGTRLSIL.

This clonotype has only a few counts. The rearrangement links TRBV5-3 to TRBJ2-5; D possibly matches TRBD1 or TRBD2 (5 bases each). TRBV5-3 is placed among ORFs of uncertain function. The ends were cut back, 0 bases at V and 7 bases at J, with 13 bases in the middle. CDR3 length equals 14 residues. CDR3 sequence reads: CARSLGPLGRTQYF. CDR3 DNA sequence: TGTGCCAGAAGCTTGGGGCCTCTGGGACGGACCCAGTACTTC.

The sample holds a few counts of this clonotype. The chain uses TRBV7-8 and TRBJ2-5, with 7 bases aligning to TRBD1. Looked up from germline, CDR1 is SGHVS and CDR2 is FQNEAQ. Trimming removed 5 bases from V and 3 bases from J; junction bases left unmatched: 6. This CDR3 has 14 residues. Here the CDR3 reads CASSRRQGEETQYF. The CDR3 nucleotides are TGTGCCAGCAGCCGTCGACAGGGAGAAGAGACCCAGTACTTC.

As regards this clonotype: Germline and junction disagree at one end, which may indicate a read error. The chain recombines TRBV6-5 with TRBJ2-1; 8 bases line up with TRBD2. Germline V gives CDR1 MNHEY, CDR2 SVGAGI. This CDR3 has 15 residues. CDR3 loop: CASRYYRTSFDEQFF. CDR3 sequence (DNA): TGTGCCAGCAGATACTATCGGACTAGCTTTGATGAGCAGTTCTTC.